The 4 T cell receptor beta chains in this list originate from one sample, sequenced in a study of T cells in Graves' hyperthyroidism and ophthalmopathy. Researchers took RNA transcripts and amplified the TCR beta CDR3 regions from them. A set of HTBI primers served as the primers for a first-round RT-PCR of the TCR CDR3. TCRdb passed the multiplex PCR reads through MiXCR, listing each CDR3 protein once. The table includes about 98,000 distinct CDR3 sequences, 40% detected once. The sequenced sample was peripheral blood or thyroid tissue (not recorded which). Source of these receptors: a woman in her thirties with Graves' hyperthyroidism.

The rearrangement uses TRBV5-1 and TRBJ1-5; D remains ambiguous. The CDR3 covers 13 residues. From germline, CDR1 is SGHRS and CDR2 YFSETQ. Trimming took 5 bases from V and 0 from J, leaving 6 bases between them. In nucleotides, the CDR3 is TGCGCCAGCAGGGAAGATAGCAATCAGCCCCAGCATTTT. This translates into CASREDSNQPQHF.

This clonotype was counted only a few times. V gene TRBV15 combines with J gene TRBJ2-2; D might be TRBD1 (6 bases). The CDR3 covers 15 residues. Per the germline V gene, CDR1 is LNHNV and CDR2 is YYDKDF (reference sequence). With 6 bases removed from V and 0 bases from J, the gap between germline ends came to 11 bases. CDR3 sequence reads: CATRAGQTNTGELFF. For the CDR3, the DNA is TGTGCCACCAGAGCCGGACAGACGAACACCGGGGAGCTGTTTTTT.

The V and J genes are TRBV25-1 and TRBJ1-5; D is unclear. Trimming removed 5 bases at V and 5 bases at J, with 7 bases between. This CDR3 contains 12 residues. Germline CDR1 reads MGHDK; CDR2 reads SYGVNS. The CDR3 sequence: CASSSRDQPQHF. The CDR3 region has the DNA TGTGCCAGCAGTAGCCGGGATCAGCCCCAGCATTTT.

This clonotype was detected once. The junction does not match germline at one end; this may be a read error. The V gene is TRBV5-5, the J gene TRBJ1-4; TRBD1 aligns across 8 bases. This CDR3 is 16 amino acids long. The germline CDR1 and CDR2 sequences are SGHKS and YYEKEE (reference sequence). The CDR3 sequence is CASSQRWQGAKEKLFF. Here the CDR3 DNA reads TGCGCCAGCAGCCAGCGTTGGCAGGGGGCGAAGGAAAAACTGTTTTTT. The whole variable domain, remainder taken from reference TRBV5-5 and TRBJ1-4, is DAGVTQSPTHLIKTRGQQVTLRCSPISGHKSVSWYQQVLGQGPQFIFQYYEKEERGRGNFPDRFSARQFPNYSSELNVNALLLGDSALYLCASSQRWQGAKEKLFFGSGTQLSVL.